A selection of T cell receptor beta chains follows, all from one sample in a study of T-cell memory formation after mild COVID-19. TCRdb independently ran MiXCR on the 5' RACE reads; one entry per CDR3 protein. Seen here are over 350,000 distinct CDR3 sequences, approximately 24% observed once, and the top ten hold 7.5% to 10%. Material for sequencing was PBMCs or a T cell subset sorted from them (not recorded which). The receptors were sampled from an adult woman who had mild COVID-19 (a few samples of this study predate the infection). Cell type and time point are not known. Each CDR3 is given with its conserved first and last residue. Fields, in order: D gene, clone size, J gene, V gene, CDR3 protein, CDR3 DNA. D genes are given only for firm matches. Not every row has a clone size; where given, it reads once, few, many or a size class.

d_gene: TRBD1; abundance: .; j_gene: TRBJ1-2; v_gene: TRBV7-9; CDR3aa: CASSWTGTNNGYTF; CDR3nt: TGTGCCAGCAGCTGGACAGGGACAAATAATGGCTACACCTTC
d_gene: .; abundance: many; j_gene: TRBJ1-5; v_gene: TRBV7-9; CDR3aa: CASSSSHGGQPQHF; CDR3nt: TGTGCCAGCAGCTCGAGCCATGGAGGACAGCCCCAGCATTTT
d_gene: .; abundance: .; j_gene: TRBJ1-2; v_gene: TRBV6-6; CDR3aa: CASSYLRQGHPYGYTF; CDR3nt: TGTGCCAGCAGTTATCTTCGGCAGGGACACCCCTATGGCTACACCTTC
d_gene: .; abundance: .; j_gene: TRBJ1-5; v_gene: TRBV5-6; CDR3aa: CASSRHQGEPQHF; CDR3nt: TGTGCCAGCAGCAGACATCAAGGAGAGCCCCAGCATTTT
d_gene: TRBD1; abundance: .; j_gene: TRBJ1-1; v_gene: TRBV24-1; CDR3aa: CATRGQANTEAFF; CDR3nt: TGTGCCACCCGCGGACAGGCGAACACTGAAGCTTTCTTT
d_gene: .; abundance: .; j_gene: TRBJ1-2; v_gene: TRBV3-1; CDR3aa: CASSQGRMAGYTF; CDR3nt: TGTGCCAGCAGCCAGGGACGGATGGCTGGCTACACCTTC
d_gene: .; abundance: few; j_gene: TRBJ2-7; v_gene: TRBV20-1; CDR3aa: CTIPGNRSLSYEQYF; CDR3nt: TGCACCATACCCGGTAATCGGAGCCTCTCCTACGAGCAGTACTTC
d_gene: .; abundance: .; j_gene: TRBJ1-6; v_gene: TRBV6-5; CDR3aa: CASSYQTPEGGYNSPLHF; CDR3nt: TGTGCCAGCAGTTACCAAACCCCCGAGGGGGGCTATAATTCACCCCTCCACTTT
d_gene: TRBD2; abundance: few; j_gene: TRBJ2-1; v_gene: TRBV3-1; CDR3aa: CASSQVAGGNNEQFF; CDR3nt: TGTGCCAGCAGCCAAGTAGCGGGGGGGAACAATGAGCAGTTCTTC
d_gene: .; abundance: few; j_gene: TRBJ2-1; v_gene: TRBV2; CDR3aa: CASNPSDSYNEQFF; CDR3nt: TGTGCCAGCAATCCTAGCGACTCCTACAATGAGCAGTTCTTC
d_gene: .; abundance: .; j_gene: TRBJ2-2; v_gene: TRBV21-1; CDR3aa: CASSPVRDIRPSSTGELFF; CDR3nt: TGTGCCAGCAGCCCCGTAAGGGACATTCGCCCGAGCAGCACCGGGGAGCTGTTTTTT
d_gene: .; abundance: few; j_gene: TRBJ1-2; v_gene: TRBV12-3/TRBV12-4; CDR3aa: CASSSPLGGNYGYTF; CDR3nt: TGTGCCAGCAGTTCCCCCCTTGGGGGGAACTATGGCTACACCTTC
d_gene: .; abundance: many; j_gene: TRBJ2-3; v_gene: TRBV24-1; CDR3aa: CATSDEDKNTDTQYF; CDR3nt: TGTGCCACCAGTGATGAGGACAAAAACACAGATACGCAGTATTTT
d_gene: .; abundance: .; j_gene: TRBJ1-2; v_gene: TRBV29-1; CDR3aa: CSVRGPNYGYTF; CDR3nt: TGCAGCGTAAGGGGACCGAACTATGGCTACACCTTC
d_gene: TRBD2; abundance: few; j_gene: TRBJ2-3; v_gene: TRBV30; CDR3aa: CAWTSGSDTQYF; CDR3nt: TGTGCCTGGACTAGCGGGTCAGATACGCAGTATTTT
d_gene: .; abundance: .; j_gene: TRBJ2-1; v_gene: TRBV6-2/TRBV6-3; CDR3aa: CAIGGTIYNEQFF; CDR3nt: TGTGCCATCGGTGGAACTATCTACAATGAGCAGTTCTTC
d_gene: TRBD1; abundance: .; j_gene: TRBJ2-7; v_gene: TRBV4-1; CDR3aa: CASSQGQGGVYEQYF; CDR3nt: TGCGCCAGCAGCCAAGGACAGGGTGGGGTTTACGAGCAGTACTTC